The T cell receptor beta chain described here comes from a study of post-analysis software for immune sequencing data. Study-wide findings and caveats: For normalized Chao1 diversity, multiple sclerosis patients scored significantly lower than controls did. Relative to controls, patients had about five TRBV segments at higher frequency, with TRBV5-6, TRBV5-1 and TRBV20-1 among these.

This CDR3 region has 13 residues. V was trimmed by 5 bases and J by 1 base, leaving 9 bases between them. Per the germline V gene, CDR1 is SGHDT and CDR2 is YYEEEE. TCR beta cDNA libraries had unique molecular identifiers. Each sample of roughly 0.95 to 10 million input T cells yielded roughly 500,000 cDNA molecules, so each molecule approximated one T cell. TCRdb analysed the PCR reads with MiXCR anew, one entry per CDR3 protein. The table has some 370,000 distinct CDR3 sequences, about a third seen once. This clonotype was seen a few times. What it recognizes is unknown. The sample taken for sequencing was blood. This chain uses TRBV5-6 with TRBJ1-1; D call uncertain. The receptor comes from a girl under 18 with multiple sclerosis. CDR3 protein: CASSILTNTEAFF. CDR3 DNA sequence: TGTGCCAGCAGTATTCTGACGAACACTGAAGCTTTCTTT.